This T cell receptor beta chain was identified in a study of T-cell reconstitution after alpha-beta-depleted transplantation in children. Findings and limits, study-wide: Two months or so post-transplant, alpha-beta T cells reportedly derived from several hundred expanded graft clones. One year after transplant, T-cell counts and diversity came mostly from newly produced T cells.

Between the trimmed V and J ends, which lost 7 bases and 1 base, there was a span of 18 bases. This CDR3 is built from 16 residues. Germline V lookup: CDR1 SEHNR, CDR2 FQNEAQ (reference sequence). Unique molecular identifiers were used in preparing the TCRbeta library. TCRdb recomputed calls from the PCR reads with MiXCR, one row per CDR3 protein. The profile shows around 580,000 distinct CDR3 sequences, under 25% of them singletons. Note on this clonotype: Antigen specificity is unknown.

The specimen was PBMCs, mostly from graft donor cells, collected 360 days after TCRalphabeta/CD19-depleted stem cell transplant. J is TRBJ2-3 and V is TRBV7-9; D perhaps matches TRBD2 (6 bases). This TCR came from a boy under two years old who had a stem cell transplant for acute myeloid leukemia, so the T cells may come from the graft donor. The CDR3 reads CASNRLRDSRTDTQYF. In DNA form, the CDR3 reads TGTGCCAGCAACCGCCTCCGGGACTCACGCACAGATACGCAGTATTTT.